These 22 T cell receptor beta chains were all obtained from the same sample, sequenced in a study of graft-versus-host responses after intestinal transplantation. TCRdb's table, derived via immunoSEQ multiplex PCR, lists solely in-frame clones and lacks some. The data hold about 110,000 clones, with roughly 89% observed a single time. The antigens these receptors bind are not known. Sequenced here: unstimulated CD4+ T cells sorted from spleen or lymph node cells, sampled before transplant. The receptors here all came from a human donor who was the organ donor for an intestinal transplant.

This clone was counted once. The rearrangement uses TRBV4-1 and TRBJ2-3; TRBD1 might be the D (6 bases). V was shortened by 3 bases and J by 2 bases, with 12 bases between the two germline ends. The CDR3 is made up of 15 amino acids. The germline V gene has CDR1 MGHRA and CDR2 YSYEKL. The DNA for the CDR3 is TGCGCCAGCAGCCAGGACAGTTTTCACACAGATACGCAGTATTTT. It encodes CASSQDSFHTDTQYF.

The chain combines TRBV19 with TRBJ2-1, with TRBD1 matching 9 bases. The CDR3 has 13 amino acids. The ends lost 5 bases at V and 9 bases at J; junction bases unmatched: 5. CDR1 and CDR2 (germline): LNHDA, SQIVND (reference sequence). DNA of the CDR3: TGTGCCAGTAGTCAACAGGGGGCGGGTGAGCAGTTCTTC. It is translated as CASSQQGAGEQFF. Based on the CDR3 plus reference TRBV19 and TRBJ2-1, the full variable domain is DGGITQSPKYLFRKEGQNVTLSCEQNLNHDAMYWYRQDPGQGLRLIYYSQIVNDFQKGDIAEGYSVSREKKESFPLTVTSAQKNPTAFYLCASSQQGAGEQFFGPGTRLTVL.

The V and J genes are TRBV19 and TRBJ2-5; D not resolved. The CDR3 runs 12 residues. V dropped 5 bases and J dropped 5 bases, with 9 bases sitting between them. The germline gives CDR1 LNHDA, CDR2 SQIVND (reference sequence). CDR3 region: CASSLTRETQYF. Here the CDR3 DNA reads TGTGCCAGTAGTCTCACTCGGGAGACCCAGTACTTC.

V gene TRBV27 combines with J gene TRBJ2-1; 13 bases agree with TRBD2. V shed 7 bases, J shed 7 bases, and the junction held 10 bases outside the gene matches. The CDR3 sequence is 16 residues long. Germline lookup yields CDR1 MNHEY and CDR2 SMNVEV (reference sequence). The CDR3 DNA is TGTGCCAGCACGATTACTAGCGGGAGGGCCGGAAATGAGCAGTTCTTC. This sequence encodes CASTITSGRAGNEQFF.

The chain couples TRBV11-2 to TRBJ2-6; TRBD2 matches 8 bases. Germline V lookup: CDR1 SGHAT, CDR2 FQNNGV. The CDR3 sequence is 18 residues long. Trimming cost V 5 bases and J 2 bases; bases outside gene matches: 11. The CDR3: CASSPQRGGGAGANVLTF. For the CDR3, the DNA is TGTGCCAGCAGCCCCCAACGGGGGGGCGGAGCTGGGGCCAACGTCCTGACTTTC.

V and J are TRBV5-6 and TRBJ2-3; D may be TRBD1 or TRBD2 (5 bases each). There are 13 residues in the CDR3. Germline V CDR1 and CDR2: SGHDT, YYEEEE. Trimming stripped 7 bases from V and 1 base from J, with 10 bases between. This CDR3 reads CASGRGRTDTQYF. The CDR3 nucleotides are TGTGCCAGCGGACGGGGCCGCACAGATACGCAGTATTTT.

This CDR3 is CASSSGLTNYGYTF. The CDR3 DNA is TGCGCCAGCAGCAGCGGACTGACGAACTATGGCTACACCTTC. The genes are TRBV5-1 and TRBJ1-2; D remains ambiguous. Trimming removed 4 bases from V and 2 bases from J, with 12 bases in between. This CDR3 is built from 14 residues. Germline V gives CDR1 SGHRS, CDR2 YFSETQ.

The chain employs TRBV9 and TRBJ2-1, with D perhaps matching TRBD2 (6 bases). The V end lost 4 bases, the J end lost 16 bases, and 24 bases lay between the germline ends. The CDR3 extends over 14 amino acids. Germline CDR1 is SGDLS and CDR2 is YYNGEE. The CDR3, as DNA: TGTGCCAGCAGCACACCCATGGGCAGGGAGGTGCTATTCTTC. This sequence encodes CASSTPMGREVLFF.

The rearrangement uses TRBV6-1 and TRBJ1-1; 7 nucleotides match TRBD1. Per germline, CDR1 MNHNS and CDR2 SASEGT. The CDR3 spans 15 residues. With 4 bases clipped from V and 3 bases from J, the junction kept 8 bases outside the gene matches. The CDR3 is CASSGATGSDTEAFF. For the CDR3, the DNA is TGTGCCAGCAGTGGAGCGACAGGGTCGGACACTGAAGCTTTCTTT.

The chain recombines TRBV7-2 with TRBJ1-6; 7 nucleotides line up with TRBD1. The ends lost 2 bases at V and 10 bases at J; junction bases unmatched: 11. The CDR3 totals 16 residues. From germline, CDR1 is SGHTA and CDR2 FQGNSA. CDR3 sequence (DNA): TGTGCCAGCAGCTTATTTTCGGGACAGTCATCATCACCCCTCCACTTT. Protein product: CASSLFSGQSSSPLHF.

This clone turned up a few times. One junction end disagrees with the germline gene, perhaps due to a read error. The chain joins TRBV5-1 to TRBJ2-5; perhaps D is TRBD1 or TRBD2 (6 bases each). Germline CDR1 reads SGHRS; CDR2 reads YFSETQ. This CDR3 spans 13 amino acids. Here the CDR3 DNA reads TGCGCCAGCAGGTTGGAGGGGGGAGAGACCCAGTACTTC. Its translation: CASRLEGGETQYF. Full variable domain (missing parts from reference TRBV5-1 and TRBJ2-5): KAGVTQTPRYLIKTRGQQVTLSCSPISGHRSVSWYQQTPGQGLQFLFEYFSETQRNKGNFPGRFSGRQFSNSRSEMNVSTLELGDSALYLCASRLEGGETQYFGPGTRLLVL.

The chain carries TRBV6-1 and TRBJ2-3; 8 bases agree with TRBD2. CDR1 and CDR2 (germline): MNHNS, SASEGT. Germline trimming cut 1 base from V and 5 bases from J; bases unmatched to any gene: 8. The CDR3 runs to 16 residues. Here the CDR3 reads CASSEDGRAGGDTQYF. The CDR3 coding sequence is TGTGCCAGCAGTGAAGACGGGAGGGCCGGTGGAGATACGCAGTATTTT.

The V and J genes are TRBV11-3 and TRBJ2-3; no definite D call. V was clipped by 5 bases and J by 1 base, with 10 bases between them. The CDR3 consists of 14 residues. From germline, CDR1 is SGHNT and CDR2 YENEEA. CDR3 bases: TGTGCCAGCAGCCCCCGGTCGGGCACAGATACGCAGTATTTT. Its translation: CASSPRSGTDTQYF.

The chain employs TRBV5-6 and TRBJ2-5; the D gene is possibly TRBD1 (5 bases). Germline CDR1 is SGHDT and CDR2 is YYEEEE. The V end was cut by 0 bases, the J end by 5 bases, with 17 bases between. The CDR3 loop spans 16 amino acids. This CDR3 is CASSLGFGQGLETQYF. CDR3 nucleotide sequence: TGTGCCAGCAGCTTGGGATTTGGGCAGGGTCTGGAGACCCAGTACTTC.

The chain recombines TRBV5-4 with TRBJ2-5, with D perhaps being TRBD1 or TRBD2 (5 bases each). CDR1 SGHNT and CDR2 YYREEE come from the germline V gene (reference sequence). The V end was cut by 0 bases, the J end by 2 bases, with 14 bases between. The CDR3 is made up of 16 amino acids. CDR3 nucleotide sequence: TGTGCCAGCAGCTTGGCCCCCTTGGGGGATCAAGAGACCCAGTACTTC. Protein sequence: CASSLAPLGDQETQYF.

V gene TRBV7-2 combines with J gene TRBJ2-2; TRBD2 aligns across 7 bases. Germline CDR1 reads SGHTA; CDR2 reads FQGNSA. The CDR3 has 14 residues. With V trimmed by 5 bases and J by 2 bases, 2 bases remained unmatched. The CDR3 DNA reads as TGTGCCAGCAGCCGGGACTATAACACCGGGGAGCTGTTTTTT. Its protein product is CASSRDYNTGELFF. The whole variable domain, filled in from reference TRBV7-2 and TRBJ2-2, reads GAGVSQSPSNKVTEKGKDVELRCDPISGHTALYWYRQSLGQGLEFLIYFQGNSAPDKSGLPSDRFSAERTGGSVSTLTIQRTQQEDSAVYLCASSRDYNTGELFFGEGSRLTVL.

V is TRBV11-2 and J is TRBJ2-3; a possible D gene is TRBD2 (6 bases). The germline V gene encodes CDR1 SGHAT and CDR2 FQNNGV. The CDR3 has 17 residues. Trimming took 5 bases from V and 0 from J, leaving 18 bases between them. The CDR3 reads CASSNRPLASSTDTQYF. CDR3 in DNA: TGTGCCAGCAGCAACCGCCCTCTAGCGTCTAGCACAGATACGCAGTATTTT.

V usage is TRBV7-9 and J usage is TRBJ2-5, with D uncertain. Trimming took 0 bases from V and 2 from J, leaving 4 bases between them. Germline V gene lookup returns CDR1 SEHNR and CDR2 FQNEAQ (reference sequence). This CDR3 is built from 13 residues. As DNA, the CDR3 is TGTGCCAGCAGCTTAGCGGTACAAGAGACCCAGTACTTC. Encoded protein: CASSLAVQETQYF.

This clone was detected only a few times. The chain couples TRBV7-9 to TRBJ1-1, with no clear D. CDR1 is SEHNR, CDR2 FQNEAQ, per germline (reference sequence). The germline V and J ends were trimmed by 1 base and 0 bases, with 6 bases remaining between them. CDR3 size: 14 residues. The CDR3 DNA sequence: TGTGCCAGCAGCTTAGGAGGTGTGAACACTGAAGCTTTCTTT. Translating gives CASSLGGVNTEAFF.

The chain recombines TRBV10-1 with TRBJ2-1; 13 bases map to TRBD2. There are 15 residues in the CDR3. Germline CDR1 reads WNHNN; CDR2 reads SYGVQD (reference sequence). Trimming at V came to 3 bases and at J to 9 bases, leaving 5 bases not matched to a gene. CDR3 protein: CASSDGTSGVSEQFF. DNA of the CDR3: TGCGCCAGCAGTGACGGGACTAGCGGGGTGAGTGAGCAGTTCTTC.

The chain is built from TRBV6-1 and TRBJ2-7; tentatively, D is TRBD2 (6 bases). Germline CDR1 is MNHNS and CDR2 is SASEGT. The CDR3 length is 14 residues. The ends were cut back, 9 bases at V and 0 bases at J, with 15 bases in the middle. DNA for the CDR3: TGTGCCAGAGACGGGACTCTGAGCTCCTACGAGCAGTACTTC. Translated: CARDGTLSSYEQYF.

The chain is built from TRBV5-1 and TRBJ2-7; possibly TRBD1 for D (6 bases). This CDR3 region has 12 residues. The V end lost 2 bases, the J end lost 6 bases, and 9 bases lay between the germline ends. Per the germline V gene, CDR1 is SGHRS and CDR2 is YFSETQ. The CDR3 protein is CASSFDRSEQYF. For the CDR3, the DNA is TGCGCCAGCAGCTTCGACAGGTCCGAGCAGTACTTC.